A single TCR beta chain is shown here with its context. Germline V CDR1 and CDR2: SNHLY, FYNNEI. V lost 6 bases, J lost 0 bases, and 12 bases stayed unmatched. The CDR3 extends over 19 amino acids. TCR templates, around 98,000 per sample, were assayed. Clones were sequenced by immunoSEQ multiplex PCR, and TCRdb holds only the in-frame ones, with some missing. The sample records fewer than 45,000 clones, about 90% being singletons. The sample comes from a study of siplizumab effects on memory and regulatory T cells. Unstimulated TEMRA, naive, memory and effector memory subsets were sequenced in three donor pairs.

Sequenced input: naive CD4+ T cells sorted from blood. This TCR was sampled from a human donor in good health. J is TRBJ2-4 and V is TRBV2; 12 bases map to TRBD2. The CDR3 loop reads CASSLTLAGGSSAKNIQYF. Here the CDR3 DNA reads TGTGCCAGCAGCCTTACACTAGCGGGGGGCTCTTCAGCCAAAAACATTCAGTACTTC.